This T cell receptor beta chain was obtained from a study of OX40 agonist ivuxolimab in advanced cancers. Regarding the study in general: The costimulatory receptor OX40 (CD134) was targeted by ivuxolimab, a fully human IgG2 agonistic monoclonal antibody. The point of sequencing TCRbeta in the periphery was to test whether ivuxolimab changed TCR sequence diversity and drove clonal T-cell expansion. Patients were allowed to have had prior anti-PD-1, anti-PD-L1 or anti-CTLA-4 therapy, and around two fifths of the dose-escalation patients had been treated with checkpoint inhibitors. The monotherapy dose-escalation portion (N ≈ 52 patients) of the phase I ivuxolimab trial is reported in the paper. In the dose-escalation cohort, 82.7% of patients were male, and the mean age was about 55 years, with a range of roughly 20 to 79. Partial responses occurred in three dose-escalation patients, of whom one had hepatocellular carcinoma and two had cutaneous melanoma. Of the roughly 52 patients in dose escalation, around 19 had hepatocellular carcinoma, approximately 15 had melanoma, 9 had renal cell carcinoma and 9 had head and neck cancer. Intravenous ivuxolimab was administered to patients every 2 weeks at six dose levels: 0.01, 0.1, 0.3, 1.5, 3 and 10 mg/kg. Summary of the overall study and its limitations: On average, CD8+ T cells showed more expanded clones than CD4+ T cells after ivuxolimab. Which antigens the clonally expanded peripheral T cells were specific for was not determined. Low levels of normalized T-cell clonal expansion were also seen in some patients who did not respond. Clonal expansion of both CD4+ and CD8+ blood T cells was observed from baseline to week 6 at doses 0.1 to 3.0 mg/kg. Partial responders in the 0.1-3.0 mg/kg groups had among the lowest normalized peripheral clonal expansion, especially among CD8+ T cells.

As concerns this clone: The antigen this receptor binds is unknown. It has no much larger one-base neighbor in the sample; base qualities were not kept.

The trial excluded patients who had a history of autoimmune disease or were on systemic immunosuppression. Peripheral blood for TCR sequencing was drawn from every dose cohort at baseline, at cycle 4 day 1 and at cycle 7 day 1. Samples were obtained from an open-label, multicenter, first-in-human phase I dose-escalation trial of ivuxolimab. Adults with locally advanced or metastatic head and neck squamous cell, hepatocellular, melanoma or renal cell carcinoma were enrolled in the trial. Before TCR sequencing, CD4+ T cells and CD8+ T cells from peripheral blood were sorted into separate populations. CDR1 and CDR2, looked up from the germline V gene, are SGHAT and FQNNGV. V is clipped by 5 bases and J by 5 bases, and the sequence between their germline boundaries is 21 bases long. The CDR3 covers 16 residues, taking in both the cysteine and the phenylalanine. Here the CDR3 DNA is all that survives: 48 bases in frame from base 1.

Genomic DNA was extracted from sorted cells for sequencing of the TCRbeta CDR3 region. The immunoSEQ Assay was used to sequence the TCRbeta CDR3 regions. Held by TCRdb, this immuneACCESS table contains in-frame sequences only and omits some clones. Under half of the omission traces to an unresolved V gene where checked; the cause of the rest is unknown. The sample table shows about 93,000 clones, and approximately 90% are seen once. The top ten clones comprise around 0.54% of the sample. The sequence derives from an adult with an advanced solid tumor such as melanoma, head and neck, liver or kidney cancer. This sample comprised CD4+ or CD8+ T cells sorted from blood, obtained in a trial of the OX40 agonist ivuxolimab. The chain is assembled from TRBV11-2 and TRBJ2-5; 5 matching bases give a weak D call of TRBD1. The nucleotide sequence reads TGTGCCAGCAGCGAAATTGACAGCGTCCTTGGTGAGACCCAGTACTTC. The encoded protein is CASSEIDSVLGETQYF.